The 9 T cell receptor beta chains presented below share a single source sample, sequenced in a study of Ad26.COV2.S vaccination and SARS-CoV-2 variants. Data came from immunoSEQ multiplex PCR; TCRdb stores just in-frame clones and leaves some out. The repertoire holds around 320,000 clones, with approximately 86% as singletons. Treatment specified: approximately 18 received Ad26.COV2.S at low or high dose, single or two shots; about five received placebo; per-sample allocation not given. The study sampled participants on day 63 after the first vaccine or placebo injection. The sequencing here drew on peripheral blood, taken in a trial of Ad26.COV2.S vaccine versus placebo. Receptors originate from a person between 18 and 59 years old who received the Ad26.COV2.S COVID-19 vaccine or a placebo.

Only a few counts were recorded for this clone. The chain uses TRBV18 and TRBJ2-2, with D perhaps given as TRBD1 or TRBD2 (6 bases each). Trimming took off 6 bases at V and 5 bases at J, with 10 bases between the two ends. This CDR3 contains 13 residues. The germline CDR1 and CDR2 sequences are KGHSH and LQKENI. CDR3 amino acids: CASSQGRTGELFF. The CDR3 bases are TGTGCCAGCTCTCAGGGGAGGACCGGGGAGCTGTTTTTT.

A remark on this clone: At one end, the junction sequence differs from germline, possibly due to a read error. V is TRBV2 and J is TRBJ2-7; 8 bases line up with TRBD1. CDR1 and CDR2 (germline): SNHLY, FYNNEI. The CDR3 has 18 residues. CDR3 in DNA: TGTGCCAGCAGGGAAGGACGACCTAGGACAGGGAGTACGTACGAGCAGTACTTC. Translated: CASREGRPRTGSTYEQYF.

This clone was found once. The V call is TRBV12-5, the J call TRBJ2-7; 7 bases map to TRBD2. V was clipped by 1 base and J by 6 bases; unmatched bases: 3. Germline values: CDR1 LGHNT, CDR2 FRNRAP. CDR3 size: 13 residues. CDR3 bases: TGTGCTAGTGGTTTGGGGACTAGTCGCGAGCAGTACTTC. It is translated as CASGLGTSREQYF.

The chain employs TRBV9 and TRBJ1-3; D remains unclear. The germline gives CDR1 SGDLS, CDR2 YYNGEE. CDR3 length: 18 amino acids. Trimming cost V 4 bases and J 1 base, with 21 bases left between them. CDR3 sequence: CASSRISPRPRSGNTIYF. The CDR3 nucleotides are TGTGCCAGCAGCCGAATTTCACCCCGGCCGAGATCTGGAAACACCATATATTTT. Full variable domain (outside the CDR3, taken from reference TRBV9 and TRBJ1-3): DSGVTQTPKHLITATGQRVTLRCSPRSGDLSVYWYQQSLDQGLQFLIQYYNGEERAKGNILERFSAQQFPDLHSELNLSSLELGDSALYFCASSRISPRPRSGNTIYFGEGSWLTVV.

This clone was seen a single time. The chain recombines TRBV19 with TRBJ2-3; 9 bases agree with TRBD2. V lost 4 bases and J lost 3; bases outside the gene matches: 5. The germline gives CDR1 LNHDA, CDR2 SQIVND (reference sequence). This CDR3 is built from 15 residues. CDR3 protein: CASSKAGGVTDTQYF. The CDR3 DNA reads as TGTGCCAGTAGTAAAGCGGGGGGTGTGACAGATACGCAGTATTTT.

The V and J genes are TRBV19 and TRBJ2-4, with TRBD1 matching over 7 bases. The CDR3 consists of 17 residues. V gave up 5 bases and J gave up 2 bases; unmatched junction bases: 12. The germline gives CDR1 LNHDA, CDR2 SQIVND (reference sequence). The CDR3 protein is CASSVVNRGRTKNIQYF. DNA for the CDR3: TGTGCCAGTAGTGTCGTTAACAGGGGAAGAACCAAAAACATTCAGTACTTC.

The CDR3 DNA reads TGTGCCAGCAGTTCGGGGCAGACCATGAACACTGAAGCTTTCTTT. Protein: CASSSGQTMNTEAFF. V is TRBV27 and J is TRBJ1-1; maybe TRBD1 (5 bases). The CDR3 consists of 15 residues. V was trimmed by 4 bases and J by 0 bases, leaving 12 bases between them. CDR1 is MNHEY and CDR2 is SMNVEV in the germline V gene (reference sequence).

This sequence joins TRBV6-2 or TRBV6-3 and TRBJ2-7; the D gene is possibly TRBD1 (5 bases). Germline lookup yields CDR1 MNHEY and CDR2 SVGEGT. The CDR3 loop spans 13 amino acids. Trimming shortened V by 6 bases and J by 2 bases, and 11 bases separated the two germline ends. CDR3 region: CASSPPGTYEQYF. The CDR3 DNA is TGTGCCAGCAGCCCACCAGGGACCTACGAGCAGTACTTC.

The CDR3 loop reads CASSLDNGAGETQYF. CDR3 bases: TGTGCCAGCAGCTTGGACAACGGGGCGGGAGAGACCCAGTACTTC. The rearrangement uses TRBV5-4 and TRBJ2-5; TRBD1 or TRBD2 may be the D gene (5 bases each). CDR3 length: 15 residues. V lost 0 bases and J 4 bases, leaving 13 bases between the germline ends. CDR1 is SGHNT and CDR2 is YYREEE in the germline V gene (reference sequence). Complete variable domain (other parts from reference TRBV5-4 and TRBJ2-5): ETGVTQSPTHLIKTRGQQVTLRCSSQSGHNTVSWYQQALGQGPQFIFQYYREEENGRGNFPPRFSGLQFPNYSSELNVNALELDDSALYLCASSLDNGAGETQYFGPGTRLLVL.